Listed below are T cell receptor beta chains from one sample, sequenced in a study of T cells in Graves' hyperthyroidism and ophthalmopathy. TCRdb re-analysed the multiplex PCR reads in MiXCR, keeping a single row per CDR3 protein. The table lists about 380,000 distinct CDR3 sequences, 15% to 20% of them singletons. The sequencing input was blood. These receptors originate from a man between 18 and 35 years old with Graves' ophthalmopathy. CDR3s include the opening cysteine and the closing phenylalanine or tryptophan. D genes are given only for firm matches. Part of the rows lack a size; the others show once, few, many or a class for expanded clones.

j_gene	abundance	d_gene	v_gene	CDR3aa	CDR3nt
TRBJ2-1	NA	NA	TRBV6-5	CASSYSFEQFF	TGTGCCAGCAGTTACTCGTTTGAGCAGTTCTTC
TRBJ2-7	many	NA	TRBV6-1	CASTKRDGSYEQYF	TGTGCCAGCACCAAACGGGACGGCTCCTACGAGCAGTACTTC
TRBJ2-5	NA	NA	TRBV9	CASSVRAPRGETQYF	TGTGCCAGCAGCGTTAGAGCCCCGAGAGGGGAGACCCAGTACTTC
TRBJ2-5	NA	NA	TRBV19	CASRGRGTSETQYF	TGTGCCAGTAGAGGAAGGGGCACTTCAGAGACCCAGTACTTC
TRBJ1-2	many	NA	TRBV28	CASSLAGLRSYGYTF	TGTGCCAGCAGTTTGGCGGGCCTTCGGAGCTATGGCTACACCTTC
TRBJ2-1	NA	NA	TRBV3-1	CASSPLTGWEQFF	TGTGCCAGCAGCCCCCTAACAGGGTGGGAGCAGTTCTTC
TRBJ2-2	NA	NA	TRBV2	CASSLIVNTGELFF	TGTGCCAGCAGTTTAATTGTGAACACCGGGGAGCTGTTTTTT
TRBJ2-7	NA	NA	TRBV28	CASSPGVYEPYF	TGTGCCAGCAGCCCCGGAGTCTACGAGCCGTACTTC
TRBJ1-5	many	NA	TRBV3-1	CASSQSASNQPQHF	TGTGCCAGCAGCCAATCAGCTAGCAATCAGCCCCAGCATTTT
TRBJ2-2	NA	TRBD2	TRBV3-1	CASSQEGLAGGNTGELFF	TGTGCCAGCAGCCAAGAAGGTCTAGCGGGGGGGAACACCGGGGAGCTGTTTTTT
TRBJ1-2	once	NA	TRBV25-1	CASSSGVHGYTF	TGTGCCAGCAGTTCGGGGGTTCATGGCTACACCTTC
TRBJ2-2	NA	NA	TRBV3-1	CASSQDQGRFGELFF	TGTGCCAGCAGCCAAGACCAGGGGCGGTTCGGGGAGCTGTTTTTT
TRBJ2-1	NA	NA	TRBV12-3/TRBV12-4	CASTPVGGGSYNEQFF	TGTGCCAGCACCCCGGTCGGCGGGGGCAGCTACAATGAGCAGTTCTTC
TRBJ2-7	few	NA	TRBV7-9	CASSDVRTDSYEQYF	TGTGCCAGCAGCGATGTGCGGACGGACTCCTACGAGCAGTACTTC
TRBJ1-1	many	NA	TRBV12-3/TRBV12-4	CASRGGLPEAFF	TGTGCCAGCAGGGGAGGGTTACCAGAAGCTTTCTTT
TRBJ2-2	few	TRBD2	TRBV24-1	CATSPGTSGPGELFF	TGTGCCACCAGTCCCGGGACTAGCGGCCCCGGGGAGCTGTTTTTT
TRBJ2-7	NA	TRBD2	TRBV6-4	CARAGGGKNEQYF	TGTGCCAGGGCCGGGGGAGGGAAAAACGAGCAGTACTTC
TRBJ2-2	many	TRBD1	TRBV5-1	CASSHDRAPNTGELFF	TGCGCCAGCAGCCACGACAGGGCCCCGAACACCGGGGAGCTGTTTTTT
TRBJ2-7	NA	NA	TRBV20-1	CSAARGVADEQYF	TGCAGTGCTGCCAGGGGGGTAGCGGACGAGCAGTACTTC
TRBJ2-2	many	NA	TRBV12-3/TRBV12-4	CASTFQGSGELFF	TGTGCCAGCACATTCCAGGGTTCCGGGGAGCTGTTTTTT
TRBJ2-7	many	TRBD1	TRBV20-1	CSATTGGRAQYF	TGCAGTGCTACAACAGGGGGGCGGGCGCAGTACTTC
TRBJ1-4	many	TRBD1	TRBV6-1	CASSGPGTGDEKLFF	TGTGCCAGCAGTGGCCCCGGGACAGGGGACGAAAAACTGTTTTTT
TRBJ1-5	NA	NA	TRBV16	CASSQTGQGNQPQHF	TGTGCCAGCAGTCAAACAGGCCAGGGCAATCAGCCCCAGCATTTT
TRBJ1-1	many	TRBD1	TRBV7-8	CASSLDDRGTEAFF	TGTGCCAGCAGCTTAGATGACAGGGGAACTGAAGCTTTCTTT
TRBJ2-5	many	TRBD1	TRBV24-1	CATSDMDRAGETQYF	TGTGCCACCAGTGACATGGACAGGGCCGGAGAGACCCAGTACTTC
TRBJ2-7	many	NA	TRBV4-2	CASSQDDSYEQYF	TGTGCCAGCAGCCAAGACGACTCCTACGAGCAGTACTTC
TRBJ2-3	few	NA	TRBV5-6	CASSLGQVIQYF	TGTGCCAGCAGCTTGGGGCAGGTAATTCAGTATTTT
TRBJ2-6	few	NA	TRBV2	CASIKVLGANVLTF	TGTGCCAGCATTAAGGTGTTGGGGGCCAACGTCCTGACTTTC
TRBJ1-5	few	TRBD1	TRBV10-3	CAISGQPYQPQHF	TGTGCCATCTCGGGACAGCCGTATCAGCCCCAGCATTTT